The clone carrying this T cell receptor (beta chain) was recorded at least ten times. Its antigen is unknown. These data belong to a study of Graves' ophthalmopathy and Graves' hyperthyroidism. The CDR3 runs to 15 residues. The germline CDR1 and CDR2 sequences are SGHVS and FQNEAQ. Trimming shortened V by 3 bases and J by 2 bases, and 14 bases separated the two germline ends. Aged 18 to 65, hyperthyroidism patients had new diagnoses of under 2 months' duration. In this cohort, patients with other autoimmune diseases, uncontrolled infections, pregnancy or lactation were excluded. Clinicians made diagnoses from clinical symptoms, serum thyroxine, TRAb, thyroid ultrasound and orbital computed tomography. Amplified TCR beta CDR3 regions were obtained using RNA transcripts as template. RT-PCR was first run with HTBI primers, then multiplex PCR in a second round. Via MiXCR, TCRdb re-called the multiplex PCR reads, giving one row per CDR3 protein. The sample has roughly 380,000 distinct CDR3 sequences, approximately 15% seen once.

Study conclusions and caveats: Using a 13-signature model, the authors split ophthalmopathy from stable hyperthyroidism, with 85% to 90% sensitivity and 81.08% specificity.

The sequence was collected from a woman aged 18 to 35 with stable Graves' hyperthyroidism. Sequenced input: peripheral blood. The chain employs TRBV7-8 and TRBJ2-7; maybe TRBD1 (6 bases). The CDR3 nucleotides are TGTGCCAGCAGCTTTGACAGGCCCCCCGCCTACGAGCAGTACTTC. Its protein product is CASSFDRPPAYEQYF.